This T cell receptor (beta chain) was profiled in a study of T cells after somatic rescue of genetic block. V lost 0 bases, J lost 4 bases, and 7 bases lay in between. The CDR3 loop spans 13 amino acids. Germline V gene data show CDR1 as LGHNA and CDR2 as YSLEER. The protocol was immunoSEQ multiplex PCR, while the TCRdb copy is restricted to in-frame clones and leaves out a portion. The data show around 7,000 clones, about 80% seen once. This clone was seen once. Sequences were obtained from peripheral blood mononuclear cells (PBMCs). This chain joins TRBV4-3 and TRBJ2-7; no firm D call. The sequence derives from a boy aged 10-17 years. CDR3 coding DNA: TGCGCCAGCAGCCAAGATCTGGAGTACGAGCAGTACTTC. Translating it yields CASSQDLEYEQYF.